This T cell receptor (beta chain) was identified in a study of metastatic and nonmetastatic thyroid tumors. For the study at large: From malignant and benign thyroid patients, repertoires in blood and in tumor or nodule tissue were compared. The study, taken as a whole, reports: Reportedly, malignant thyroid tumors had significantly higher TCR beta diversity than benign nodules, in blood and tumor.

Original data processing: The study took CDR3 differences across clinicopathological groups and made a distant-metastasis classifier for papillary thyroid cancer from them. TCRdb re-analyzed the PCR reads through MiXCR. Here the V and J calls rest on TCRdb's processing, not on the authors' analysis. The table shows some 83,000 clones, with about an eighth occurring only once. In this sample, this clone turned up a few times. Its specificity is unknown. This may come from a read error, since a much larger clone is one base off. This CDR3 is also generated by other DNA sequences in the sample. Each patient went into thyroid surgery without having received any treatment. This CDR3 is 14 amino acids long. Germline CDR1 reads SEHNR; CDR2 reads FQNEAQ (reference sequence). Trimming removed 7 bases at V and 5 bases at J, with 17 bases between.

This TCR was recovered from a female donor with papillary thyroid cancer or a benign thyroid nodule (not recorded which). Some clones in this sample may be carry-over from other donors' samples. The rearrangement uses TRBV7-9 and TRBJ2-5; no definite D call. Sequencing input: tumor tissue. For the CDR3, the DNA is TGTGCCAGCACCCCAGATGGTGCACGTGAGACCCAGTACTTC. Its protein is CASTPDGARETQYF.